The 20 T cell receptor beta chains below were found in one sample sequenced in a study of T cells in localized non-small cell lung cancer. The protocol was immunoSEQ multiplex PCR, while the TCRdb copy is restricted to in-frame clones and leaves out a portion. The sample includes tens of thousands of clones, 80% of them seen just once. Material: PBMCs, obtained before any cancer treatment. These receptor sequences come from a woman aged 35-75 years with stage II lung adenocarcinoma.

This clone was counted a few times. The chain recombines TRBV2 with TRBJ1-1; 8 bases line up with TRBD1. The CDR3 contains 12 residues. Germline values: CDR1 SNHLY, CDR2 FYNNEI. The junction had 1 base not matched to a gene; V was cut back by 3 bases and J by 7 bases. The CDR3 DNA follows: TGTGCCAGCAGTGACGACAGGGGTGAAGCTTTCTTT. Protein sequence: CASSDDRGEAFF.

This clone turned up a few times. This chain connects TRBV28 to TRBJ1-2; D is unresolved. The CDR3 is 17 amino acids. Germline-derived CDR1 and CDR2 are MDHEN and SYDVKM. V was clipped by 7 bases and J by 3 bases, with 24 bases between them. CDR3: CASTLAGPMESDYGYTF. Here the CDR3 DNA reads TGTGCCAGCACCTTAGCTGGGCCCATGGAATCGGACTATGGCTACACCTTC.

This chain joins TRBV5-4 and TRBJ1-1, with D possibly matching TRBD1 (5 bases). CDR1 and CDR2 (germline): SGHNT, YYREEE (reference sequence). The CDR3 consists of 13 residues. V was clipped by 3 bases and J by 10 bases, with 16 bases between them. The CDR3 is CASSSGVPGGAFF. CDR3 DNA: TGTGCCAGCAGCTCAGGAGTGCCCGGGGGAGCTTTCTTT.

The rearrangement uses TRBV19 and TRBJ2-7; 7 positions agree with TRBD2. V dropped 5 bases and J dropped 0; count of bases not matched to a gene: 7. The CDR3 covers 15 residues. Germline V gene data show CDR1 as LNHDA and CDR2 as SQIVND (reference sequence). As DNA, the CDR3 is TGTGCCAGTAGTCTAAGGGGAGGGTCCTCCTACGAGCAGTACTTC. It specifies CASSLRGGSSYEQYF.

The V and J genes are TRBV7-9 and TRBJ1-2; D call uncertain. V shed 0 bases and J shed 5 bases, with 16 bases lying between them. The V gene's germline CDR1 is SEHNR and CDR2 FQNEAQ (reference sequence). CDR3 length: 16 amino acids. CDR3 loop: CASSLAEGNYLYGYTF. The CDR3 DNA sequence: TGTGCCAGCAGCTTAGCAGAAGGGAATTACCTATATGGCTACACCTTC.

The chain couples TRBV7-9 to TRBJ1-5; a possible D gene is TRBD1 (6 bases). V was pared by 3 bases and J by 6 bases, with 6 bases between. The CDR3 consists of 12 residues. The germline V gene encodes CDR1 SEHNR and CDR2 FQNEAQ (reference sequence). CDR3 DNA: TGTGCCAGCAGCTTCAGGGGTCAGCCCCAGCATTTT. It translates to CASSFRGQPQHF.

V usage is TRBV5-1 and J usage is TRBJ1-2; 9 bases are a match to TRBD1. Germline CDR1 and CDR2: SGHRS and YFSETQ. J lost 8 bases, V lost 4 bases, and 6 bases had no gene match. The CDR3 has 13 residues. CDR3 amino acids: CASSPTGGSGYTF. The CDR3 DNA follows: TGCGCCAGCAGCCCGACAGGGGGGAGCGGCTACACCTTC.

The DNA of the CDR3 is TGTGCCAGCAGCTTTGGGCCCGACACAGATACGCAGTATTTT. It translates to CASSFGPDTDTQYF. The V call is TRBV13, the J call TRBJ2-3; D unresolved. CDR3 length: 14 amino acids. The V end was cut by 3 bases, the J end by 2 bases, with 9 bases between. Per the germline V gene, CDR1 is PRHDT and CDR2 is FYEKMQ (reference sequence).

The chain links TRBV28 to TRBJ1-5, with D perhaps TRBD1 (6 bases). CDR1 MDHEN and CDR2 SYDVKM come from the germline V gene. Trimming stripped 4 bases from V and 4 bases from J, with 23 bases between. The CDR3 spans 18 residues. The CDR3 bases are TGTGCCAGCAGTTGGGAAGTGATCGGCCCCCAGGGGAATCAGCCCCAGCATTTT. It translates to CASSWEVIGPQGNQPQHF.

J is TRBJ2-7 and V is TRBV7-2, with 11 bases matching TRBD2. Germline loops: CDR1 SGHTA, CDR2 FQGNSA. The V and J ends lost 4 bases and 7 bases, in that order; junction bases with no gene match: 9. The CDR3 has 15 amino acids. In DNA, the CDR3 is TGTGCCAGCAGCTATCACCTAGCGGGGGGAGGGGAGCAGTACTTC. Translating gives CASSYHLAGGGEQYF.

This clone appeared a single time. The rearrangement links TRBV28 to TRBJ2-7; 12 bases agree with TRBD2. This CDR3 has 16 amino acids. The trim removed 8 bases at V and 0 bases at J, leaving 8 bases unmatched. CDR1 and CDR2 (germline): MDHEN, SYDVKM. Written as DNA, the CDR3 is TGTGCCAGCCGGAACCCACTAGCGGGGGGCTCCTACGAGCAGTACTTC. Translation gives CASRNPLAGGSYEQYF. Full variable domain (outside the CDR3, taken from reference TRBV28 and TRBJ2-7): DVKVTQSSRYLVKRTGEKVFLECVQDMDHENMFWYRQDPGLGLRLIYFSYDVKMKEKGDIPEGYSVSREKKERFSLILESASTNQTSMYLCASRNPLAGGSYEQYFGPGTRLTVT.

This rearrangement joins TRBV6-1 to TRBJ1-1, with D maybe TRBD1 (5 bases). This CDR3 is built from 14 residues. Germline-derived CDR1 and CDR2 are MNHNS and SASEGT. Trimming stripped 6 bases from V and 5 bases from J, with 16 bases between. CDR3 region: CASRPFFGGTEAFF. CDR3 nucleotides: TGTGCCAGCAGGCCATTTTTTGGGGGTACTGAAGCTTTCTTT.

The chain carries TRBV7-2 and TRBJ2-5; D perhaps matches TRBD1 (5 bases). Per the germline V gene, CDR1 is SGHTA and CDR2 is FQGNSA. V lost 0 bases and J lost 4, with 6 bases in between. This CDR3 has 13 residues. CDR3 nucleotides: TGTGCCAGCAGCTTAGCCAGGGCAGAGACCCAGTACTTC. Protein product: CASSLARAETQYF. The variable domain in full, with the rest retrieved from reference TRBV7-2 and TRBJ2-5, is GAGVSQSPSNKVTEKGKDVELRCDPISGHTALYWYRQSLGQGLEFLIYFQGNSAPDKSGLPSDRFSAERTGGSVSTLTIQRTQQEDSAVYLCASSLARAETQYFGPGTRLLVL.

This clone has just one count. The J gene is TRBJ1-1, the V gene TRBV4-1, with D perhaps TRBD1 (6 bases). The germline V gene has CDR1 MGHRA and CDR2 YSYEKL. The CDR3 extends over 15 amino acids. Between the trimmed V and J ends, which lost 2 bases and 5 bases, there was a span of 15 bases. The CDR3 region has the DNA TGCGCCAGCAGCCAACAGTGGGGGCATGGTACTGAAGCTTTCTTT. This encodes CASSQQWGHGTEAFF.

This sequence joins TRBV5-1 and TRBJ2-3, with TRBD2 as a possible D gene (6 bases). This CDR3 is built from 13 residues. Deletions cut 3 bases from V and 2 bases from J, with 7 bases between. CDR1 is SGHRS and CDR2 is YFSETQ in the germline V gene. The CDR3 DNA reads TGCGCCAGCAGCTCGGGGGACACAGATACGCAGTATTTT. Translating gives CASSSGDTDTQYF.

Only one count was recorded for this clone. In DNA form, the CDR3 reads TGTGCCAGCAGTGAAAGTCAGGGGCCTGAGACCCAGTACTTC. This sequence encodes CASSESQGPETQYF. The chain joins TRBV6-1 to TRBJ2-5, with D tentatively TRBD1 (6 bases). In germline, CDR1 is MNHNS, CDR2 SASEGT. CDR3 length equals 14 residues. V was pared by 2 bases and J by 5 bases, with 12 bases between.

This chain joins TRBV19 and TRBJ1-5; D is possibly TRBD1 (6 bases). Trimming cost V 4 bases and J 7 bases, with 11 bases left between them. Germline lookup yields CDR1 LNHDA and CDR2 SQIVND (reference sequence). The CDR3 is 13 amino acids. CDR3 sequence (DNA): TGTGCCAGTAGTAGCGAAGGGGGGCAGCCCCAGCATTTT. Translation gives CASSSEGGQPQHF.

V is TRBV7-9 and J is TRBJ2-5; no definite D call. From germline, CDR1 is SEHNR and CDR2 FQNEAQ (reference sequence). This CDR3 contains 13 residues. Trimming cost V 1 base and J 4 bases, with 7 bases left between them. The CDR3 region is CASSLGVGETQYF. CDR3 DNA: TGTGCCAGCAGCTTAGGGGTTGGAGAGACCCAGTACTTC.

This chain links TRBV15 with TRBJ2-7; 8 bases map to TRBD2. The CDR3 covers 14 residues. The ends lost 3 bases at V and 5 bases at J; junction bases unmatched: 6. Germline V gene data show CDR1 as LNHNV and CDR2 as YYDKDF (reference sequence). The CDR3 spells CATSSGLAGDEQYF. The CDR3, as DNA: TGTGCCACCAGCAGTGGACTAGCTGGGGACGAGCAGTACTTC.

CDR3: CASSVGGQGAQEKLFF. The DNA for the CDR3 is TGTGCCAGCAGCGTAGGGGGACAGGGGGCGCAGGAAAAACTGTTTTTT. This chain joins TRBV9 and TRBJ1-4; 12 nucleotides line up with TRBD1. The CDR3 loop spans 16 amino acids. The V segment lost 0 bases and the J segment 8 bases; nucleotides outside the gene matches: 5. Germline CDR1 is SGDLS and CDR2 is YYNGEE.